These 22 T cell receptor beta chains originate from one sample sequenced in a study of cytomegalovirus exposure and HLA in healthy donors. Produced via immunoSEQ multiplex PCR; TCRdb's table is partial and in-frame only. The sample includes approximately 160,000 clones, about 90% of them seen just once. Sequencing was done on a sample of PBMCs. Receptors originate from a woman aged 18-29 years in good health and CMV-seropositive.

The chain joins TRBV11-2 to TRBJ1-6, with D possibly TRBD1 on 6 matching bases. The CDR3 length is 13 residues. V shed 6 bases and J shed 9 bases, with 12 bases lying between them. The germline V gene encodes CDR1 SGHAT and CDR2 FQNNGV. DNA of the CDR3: TGTGCCAGCAGGCAGGGGATGAGTTCACCCCTCCACTTT. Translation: CASRQGMSSPLHF.

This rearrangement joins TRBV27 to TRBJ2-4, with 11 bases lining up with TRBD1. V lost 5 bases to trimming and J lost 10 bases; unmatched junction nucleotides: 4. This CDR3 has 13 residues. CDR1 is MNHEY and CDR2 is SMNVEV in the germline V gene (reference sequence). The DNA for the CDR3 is TGTGCCAGCAGTCCCCGGGACAGGGGGATTCAGTACTTC. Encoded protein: CASSPRDRGIQYF.

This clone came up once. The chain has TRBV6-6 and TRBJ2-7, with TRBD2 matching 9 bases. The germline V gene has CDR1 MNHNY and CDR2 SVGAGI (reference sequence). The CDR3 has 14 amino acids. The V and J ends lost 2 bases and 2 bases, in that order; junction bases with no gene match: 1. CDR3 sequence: CASSYGGRAYEQYF. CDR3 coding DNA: TGTGCCAGCAGTTACGGCGGGAGGGCCTACGAGCAGTACTTC.

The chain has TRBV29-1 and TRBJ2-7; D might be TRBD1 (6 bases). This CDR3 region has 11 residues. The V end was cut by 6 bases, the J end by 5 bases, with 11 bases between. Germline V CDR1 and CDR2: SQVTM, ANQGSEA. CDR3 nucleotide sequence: TGCAGCGTGACGGGACACCACGAGCAGTACTTC. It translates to CSVTGHHEQYF.

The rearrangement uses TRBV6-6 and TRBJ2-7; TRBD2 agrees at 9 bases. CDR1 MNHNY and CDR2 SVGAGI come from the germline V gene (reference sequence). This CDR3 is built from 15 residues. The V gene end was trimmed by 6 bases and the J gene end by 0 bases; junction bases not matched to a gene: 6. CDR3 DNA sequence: TGTGCCAGCAGGCCCCCTAGCGGGACCTCCTACGAGCAGTACTTC. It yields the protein CASRPPSGTSYEQYF.

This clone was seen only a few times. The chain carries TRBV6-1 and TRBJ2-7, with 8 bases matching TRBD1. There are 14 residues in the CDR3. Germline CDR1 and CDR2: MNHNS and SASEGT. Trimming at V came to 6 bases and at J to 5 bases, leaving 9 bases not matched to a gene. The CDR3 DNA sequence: TGTGCCAGCAGAAGGACAGGGAGTCAAGACGAGCAGTACTTC. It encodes CASRRTGSQDEQYF.

CDR3 in amino acids: CASSTTTGPQPQHF. The DNA of the CDR3 is TGTGCCAGTAGTACTACGACAGGTCCTCAGCCCCAGCATTTT. The chain links TRBV19 to TRBJ1-5; TRBD1 might be the D (6 bases). Germline V gene data show CDR1 as LNHDA and CDR2 as SQIVND (reference sequence). The CDR3 runs to 14 residues. V dropped 4 bases and J dropped 6 bases, with 13 bases sitting between them.

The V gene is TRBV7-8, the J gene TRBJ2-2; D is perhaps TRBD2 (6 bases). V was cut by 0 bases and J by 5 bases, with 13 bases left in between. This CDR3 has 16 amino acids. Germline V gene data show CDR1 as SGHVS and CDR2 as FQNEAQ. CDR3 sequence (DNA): TGTGCCAGCAGCTTAGCGTTGGTAGCGGTGACCGGGGAGCTGTTTTTT. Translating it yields CASSLALVAVTGELFF.

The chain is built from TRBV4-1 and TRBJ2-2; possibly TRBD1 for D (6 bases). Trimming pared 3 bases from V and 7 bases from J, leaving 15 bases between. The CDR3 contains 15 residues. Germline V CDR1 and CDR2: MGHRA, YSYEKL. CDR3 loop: CASSHGPRGGGELFF. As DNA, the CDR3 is TGCGCCAGCAGCCATGGCCCTAGAGGGGGCGGGGAGCTGTTTTTT.

The CDR3 here is CASSTGAVYGYTF. CDR3 bases: TGTGCCAGCAGTACAGGGGCTGTCTATGGCTACACCTTC. The rearrangement uses TRBV6-6 and TRBJ1-2; TRBD1 matches 7 bases. Germline lookup yields CDR1 MNHNY and CDR2 SVGAGI (reference sequence). The CDR3 has 13 amino acids. J lost 4 bases, V lost 5 bases, and 4 bases had no gene match.

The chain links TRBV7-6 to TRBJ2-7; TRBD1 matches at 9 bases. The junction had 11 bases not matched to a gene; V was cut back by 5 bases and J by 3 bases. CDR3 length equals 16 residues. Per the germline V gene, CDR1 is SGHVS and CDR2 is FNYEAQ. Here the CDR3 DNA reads TGTGCCAGCAGCCGAGTCTCCGGGACAGGGCTCTACGAGCAGTACTTC. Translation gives CASSRVSGTGLYEQYF.

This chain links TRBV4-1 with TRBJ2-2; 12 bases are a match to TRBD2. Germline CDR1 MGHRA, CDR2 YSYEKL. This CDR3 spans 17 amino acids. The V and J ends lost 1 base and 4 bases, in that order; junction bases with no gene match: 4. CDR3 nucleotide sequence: TGCGCCAGCAGCCAAGTACCTAGCGGGAGGGCCACCGGGGAGCTGTTTTTT. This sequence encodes CASSQVPSGRATGELFF.

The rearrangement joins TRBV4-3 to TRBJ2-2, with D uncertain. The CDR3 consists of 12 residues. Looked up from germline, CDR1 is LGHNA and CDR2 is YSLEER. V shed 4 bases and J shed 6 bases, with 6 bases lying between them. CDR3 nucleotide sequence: TGCGCCAGCAGCCTCCAGGCCGGGGAGCTGTTTTTT. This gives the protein CASSLQAGELFF.

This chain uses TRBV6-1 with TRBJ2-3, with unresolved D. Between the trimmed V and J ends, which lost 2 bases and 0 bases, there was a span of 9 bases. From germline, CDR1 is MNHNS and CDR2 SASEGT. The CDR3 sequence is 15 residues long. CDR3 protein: CASSERPRSTDTQYF. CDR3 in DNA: TGTGCCAGCAGTGAAAGGCCCAGGAGCACAGATACGCAGTATTTT.

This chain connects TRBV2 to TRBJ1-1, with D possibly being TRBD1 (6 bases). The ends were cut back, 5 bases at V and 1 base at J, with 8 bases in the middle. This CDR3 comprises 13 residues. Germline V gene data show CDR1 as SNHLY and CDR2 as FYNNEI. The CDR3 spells CASSIQGNTEAFF. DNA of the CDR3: TGTGCCAGCAGTATACAGGGGAACACTGAAGCTTTCTTT.

Here the CDR3 reads CASSLGRSEQYF. CDR3 coding DNA: TGTGCCAGCAGCTTGGGCAGGTCCGAGCAGTACTTC. The chain links TRBV5-8 to TRBJ2-7; D remains unclear. Per germline, CDR1 SGHTS and CDR2 YDEGEE. V lost 0 bases, J lost 6 bases, and 7 bases lay in between. CDR3 length: 12 residues. Together with reference TRBV5-8 and TRBJ2-7, the CDR3 gives the full variable domain: EAGVTQSPTHLIKTRGQQATLRCSPISGHTSVYWYQQALGLGLQFLLWYDEGEERNRGNFPPRFSGRQFPNYSSELNVNALELEDSALYLCASSLGRSEQYFGPGTRLTVT.

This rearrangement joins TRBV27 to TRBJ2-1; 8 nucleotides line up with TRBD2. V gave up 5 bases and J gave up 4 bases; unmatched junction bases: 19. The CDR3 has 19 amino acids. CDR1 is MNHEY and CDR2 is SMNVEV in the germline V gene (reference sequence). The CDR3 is CASSTAGLVGRLAYNEQFF. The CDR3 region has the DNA TGTGCCAGCAGTACAGCGGGACTAGTTGGGAGATTGGCATACAATGAGCAGTTCTTC.

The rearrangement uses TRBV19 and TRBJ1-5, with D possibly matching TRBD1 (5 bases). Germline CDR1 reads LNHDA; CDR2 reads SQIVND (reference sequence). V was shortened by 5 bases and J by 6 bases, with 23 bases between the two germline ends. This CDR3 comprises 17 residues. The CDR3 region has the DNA TGTGCCAGTAGTCTCCCGACAGTACCCCCATCTCTTCAGCCCCAGCATTTT. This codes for CASSLPTVPPSLQPQHF.

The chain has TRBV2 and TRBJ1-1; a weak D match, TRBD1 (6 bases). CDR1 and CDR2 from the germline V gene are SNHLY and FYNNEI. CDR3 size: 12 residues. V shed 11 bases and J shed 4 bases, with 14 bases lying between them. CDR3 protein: CAAKAGATEAFF. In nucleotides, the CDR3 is TGTGCCGCGAAGGCGGGGGCCACTGAAGCTTTCTTT.

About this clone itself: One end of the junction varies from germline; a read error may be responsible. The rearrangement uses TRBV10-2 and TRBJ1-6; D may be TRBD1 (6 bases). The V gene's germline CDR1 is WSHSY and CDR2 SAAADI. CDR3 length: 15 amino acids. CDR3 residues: CASNEGRGYNSPLHF. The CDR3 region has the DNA TGCGCCAGCAATGAGGGCAGGGGATATAATTCACCCCTCCACTTT.

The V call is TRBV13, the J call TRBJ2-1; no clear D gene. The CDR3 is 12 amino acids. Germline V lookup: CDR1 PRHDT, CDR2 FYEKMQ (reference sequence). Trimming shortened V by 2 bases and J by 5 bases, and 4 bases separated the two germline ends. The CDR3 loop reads CASSLTHNEQFF. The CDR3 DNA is TGTGCCAGCAGCTTAACTCACAATGAGCAGTTCTTC.

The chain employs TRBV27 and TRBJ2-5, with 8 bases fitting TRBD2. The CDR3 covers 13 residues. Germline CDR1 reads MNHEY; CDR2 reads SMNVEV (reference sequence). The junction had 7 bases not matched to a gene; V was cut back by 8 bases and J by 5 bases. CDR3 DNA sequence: TGTGCCAGCGGGACTAGTAGCGAGGAGACCCAGTACTTC. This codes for CASGTSSEETQYF.